The following is a T cell receptor beta chain sequence with its context. What it binds is unknown. This sample is part of a study of OX40 agonist ivuxolimab in advanced cancers. For the study at large: Enrolled patients in dose escalation had cancers that were hepatocellular carcinoma, melanoma, renal cell or head and neck cancer.

Trimming cost V 6 bases and J 0 bases, with 12 bases left between them. The CDR3 sequence is 15 residues long. Germline V CDR1 and CDR2: SEHNR, FQNEAQ (reference sequence). TCRdb keeps only in-frame clones here, not all; method: immunoSEQ multiplex PCR. This table has 20,000 to 25,000 clones, around 84% appearing once. Study results and limitations: The specificity for antigen of the expanded peripheral T cells was not determined. Partial responders dosed at 0.1-3.0 mg/kg displayed clonal expansion ranking among the lowest.

The material sequenced was CD4+ or CD8+ T cells sorted from blood, taken in a trial of the OX40 agonist ivuxolimab. V usage is TRBV7-9 and J usage is TRBJ2-4; D is ambiguous. The sequence was collected from an adult with an advanced solid tumor such as melanoma, head and neck, liver or kidney cancer. CDR3 sequence: CASSDPILAKNIQYF. In DNA form, the CDR3 reads TGTGCCAGCAGTGACCCGATTTTAGCCAAAAACATTCAGTACTTC. The complete variable domain, with remaining parts taken from reference TRBV7-9 and TRBJ2-4, reads DTGVSQNPRHKITKRGQNVTFRCDPISEHNRLYWYRQTLGQGPEFLTYFQNEAQLEKSRLLSDRFSAERPKGSFSTLEIQRTEQGDSAMYLCASSDPILAKNIQYFGAGTRLSVL.